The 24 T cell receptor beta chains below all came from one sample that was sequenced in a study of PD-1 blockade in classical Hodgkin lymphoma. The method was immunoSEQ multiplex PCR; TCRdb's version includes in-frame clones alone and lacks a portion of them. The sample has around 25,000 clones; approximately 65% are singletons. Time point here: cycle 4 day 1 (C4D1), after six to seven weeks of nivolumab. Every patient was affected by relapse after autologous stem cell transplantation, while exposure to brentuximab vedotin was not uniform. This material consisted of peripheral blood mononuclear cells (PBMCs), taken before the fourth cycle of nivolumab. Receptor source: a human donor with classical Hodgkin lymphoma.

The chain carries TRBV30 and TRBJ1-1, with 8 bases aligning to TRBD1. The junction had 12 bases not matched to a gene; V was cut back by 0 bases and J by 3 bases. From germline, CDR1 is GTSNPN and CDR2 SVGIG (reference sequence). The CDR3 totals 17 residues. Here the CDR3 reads CAWSVSRGHGAYTEAFF. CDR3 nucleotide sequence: TGTGCCTGGAGTGTAAGCAGGGGGCATGGGGCTTACACTGAAGCTTTCTTT.

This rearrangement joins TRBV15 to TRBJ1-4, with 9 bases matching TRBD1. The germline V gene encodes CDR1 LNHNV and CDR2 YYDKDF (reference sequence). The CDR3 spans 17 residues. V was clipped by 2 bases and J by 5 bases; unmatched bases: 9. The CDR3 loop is CATSRSKTGTGNEKLFF. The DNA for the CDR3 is TGTGCCACCAGCAGATCAAAAACCGGGACAGGGAATGAAAAACTGTTTTTT.

The CDR3 here is CASSLKWDTGELFF. The CDR3 bases are TGTGCCAGCAGTTTAAAGTGGGACACCGGGGAGCTGTTTTTT. The rearrangement uses TRBV27 and TRBJ2-2; D remains unclear. Germline V gene data show CDR1 as MNHEY and CDR2 as SMNVEV (reference sequence). V was pared by 2 bases and J by 3 bases, with 7 bases between. The CDR3 runs to 14 residues.

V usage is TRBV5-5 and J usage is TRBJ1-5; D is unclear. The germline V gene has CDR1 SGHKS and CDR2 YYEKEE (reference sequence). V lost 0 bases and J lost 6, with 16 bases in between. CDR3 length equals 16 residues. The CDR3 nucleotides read TGTGCCAGCAGCTTGGGACCCAGCCCACGCTCTCAGCCCCAGCATTTT. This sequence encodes CASSLGPSPRSQPQHF.

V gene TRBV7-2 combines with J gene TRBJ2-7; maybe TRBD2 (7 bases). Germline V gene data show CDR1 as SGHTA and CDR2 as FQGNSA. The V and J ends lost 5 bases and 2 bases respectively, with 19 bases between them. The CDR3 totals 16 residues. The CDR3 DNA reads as TGTGCCAGCAGCCCCGGTCCACGGGGGGCAACCTACGAGCAGTACTTC. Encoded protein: CASSPGPRGATYEQYF.

The CDR3 is CAIRLGRDNYEQYF. CDR3 DNA sequence: TGTGCCATCAGGCTAGGGAGGGATAACTACGAGCAGTACTTC. The chain links TRBV10-3 to TRBJ2-7, with 7 bases that match TRBD2. Germline V gives CDR1 ENHRY, CDR2 SYGVKD. The CDR3 has 14 residues. J was trimmed by 3 bases and V by 6 bases; bases with no gene match: 8.

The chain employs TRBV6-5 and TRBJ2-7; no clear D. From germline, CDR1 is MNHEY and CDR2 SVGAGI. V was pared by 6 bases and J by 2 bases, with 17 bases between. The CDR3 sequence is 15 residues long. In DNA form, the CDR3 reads TGTGCCAGCAGCACCTCAGGTGGTCTCCCCTACGAGCAGTACGTC. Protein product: CASSTSGGLPYEQYV.

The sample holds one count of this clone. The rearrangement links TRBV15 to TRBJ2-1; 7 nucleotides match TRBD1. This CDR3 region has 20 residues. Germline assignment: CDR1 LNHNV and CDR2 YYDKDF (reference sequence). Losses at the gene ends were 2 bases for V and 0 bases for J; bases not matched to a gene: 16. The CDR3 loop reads CATSRYRQGESEISYNEQFF. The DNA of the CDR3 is TGTGCCACCAGCAGATACCGACAGGGAGAGTCAGAGATCTCCTACAATGAGCAGTTCTTC.

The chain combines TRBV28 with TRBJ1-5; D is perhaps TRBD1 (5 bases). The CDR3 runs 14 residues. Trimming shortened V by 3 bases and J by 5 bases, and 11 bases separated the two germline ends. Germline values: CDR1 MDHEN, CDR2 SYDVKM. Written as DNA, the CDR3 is TGTGCCAGCAGTTTCAGGGTTGCGGATCAGCCCCAGCATTTT. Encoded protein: CASSFRVADQPQHF.

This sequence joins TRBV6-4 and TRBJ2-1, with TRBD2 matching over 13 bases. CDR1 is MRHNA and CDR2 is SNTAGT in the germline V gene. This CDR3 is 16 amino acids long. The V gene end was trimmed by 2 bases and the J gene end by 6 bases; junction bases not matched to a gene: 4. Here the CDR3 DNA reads TGTGCCAGCAGTGACCAACTAGCGGGGGGGCCCAATGAGCAGTTCTTC. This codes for CASSDQLAGGPNEQFF.

The CDR3 DNA is TGTGCCAGCAGCTCCAACAGGGGGCGGCAGCCCCAGCATTTT. Protein: CASSSNRGRQPQHF. The rearrangement links TRBV5-6 to TRBJ1-5; 9 nucleotides match TRBD1. Germline CDR1 and CDR2: SGHDT and YYEEEE. With 3 bases clipped from V and 7 bases from J, the junction kept 5 bases outside the gene matches. This CDR3 spans 14 amino acids.

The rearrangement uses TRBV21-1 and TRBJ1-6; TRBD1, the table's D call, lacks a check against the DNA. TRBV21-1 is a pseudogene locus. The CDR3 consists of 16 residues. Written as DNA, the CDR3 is TGTGCCAGCAGACAGCCCGGTAGCTCCTATAATTCACCCCTCCACTTT. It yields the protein CASRQPGSSYNSPLHF.

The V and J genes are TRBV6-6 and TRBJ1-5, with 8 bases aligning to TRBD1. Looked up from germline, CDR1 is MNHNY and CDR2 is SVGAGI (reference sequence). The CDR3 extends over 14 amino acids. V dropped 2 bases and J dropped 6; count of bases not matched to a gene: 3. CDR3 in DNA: TGTGCCAGCAGTTACGGACAGGGAACTCAGCCCCAGCATTTT. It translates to CASSYGQGTQPQHF.

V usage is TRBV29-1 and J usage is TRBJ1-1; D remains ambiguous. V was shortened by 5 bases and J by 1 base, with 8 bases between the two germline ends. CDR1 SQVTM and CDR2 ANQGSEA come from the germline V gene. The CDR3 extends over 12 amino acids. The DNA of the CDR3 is TGCAGCGTTCAGGTCGGGAACACTGAAGCTTTCTTT. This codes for CSVQVGNTEAFF.

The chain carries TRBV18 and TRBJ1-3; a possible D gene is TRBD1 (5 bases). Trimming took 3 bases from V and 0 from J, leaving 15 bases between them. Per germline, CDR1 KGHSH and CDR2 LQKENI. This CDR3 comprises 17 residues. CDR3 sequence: CASSPSTGGLSGNTIYF. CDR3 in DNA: TGTGCCAGCTCACCCAGCACCGGGGGTCTCTCTGGAAACACCATATATTTT.

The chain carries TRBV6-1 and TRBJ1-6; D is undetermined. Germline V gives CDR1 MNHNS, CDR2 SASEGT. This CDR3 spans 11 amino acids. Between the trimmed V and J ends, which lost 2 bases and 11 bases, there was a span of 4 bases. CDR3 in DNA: TGTGCCAGCAGTGAACAGGCACCCCTCCACTTT. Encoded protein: CASSEQAPLHF.

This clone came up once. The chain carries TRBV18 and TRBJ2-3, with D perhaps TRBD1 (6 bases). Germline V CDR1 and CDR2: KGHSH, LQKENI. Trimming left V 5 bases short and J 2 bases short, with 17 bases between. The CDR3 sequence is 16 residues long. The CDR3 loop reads CASSANRVRTTDTQYF. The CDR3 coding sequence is TGTGCCAGCTCAGCTAACAGGGTCCGGACCACAGATACGCAGTATTTT. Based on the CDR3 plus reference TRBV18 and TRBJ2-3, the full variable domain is NAGVMQNPRHLVRRRGQEARLRCSPMKGHSHVYWYRQLPEEGLKFMVYLQKENIIDESGMPKERFSAEFPKEGPSILRIQQVVRGDSAAYFCASSANRVRTTDTQYFGPGTRLTVL.

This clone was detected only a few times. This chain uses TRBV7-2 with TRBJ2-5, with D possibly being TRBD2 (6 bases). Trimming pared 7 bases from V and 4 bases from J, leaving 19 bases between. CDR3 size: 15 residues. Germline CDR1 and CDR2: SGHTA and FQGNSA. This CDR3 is CASTDQGLIIETQYF. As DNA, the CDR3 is TGTGCCAGCACGGACCAGGGACTCATAATAGAGACCCAGTACTTC. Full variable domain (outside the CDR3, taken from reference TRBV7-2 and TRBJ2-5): GAGVSQSPSNKVTEKGKDVELRCDPISGHTALYWYRQSLGQGLEFLIYFQGNSAPDKSGLPSDRFSAERTGGSVSTLTIQRTQQEDSAVYLCASTDQGLIIETQYFGPGTRLLVL.

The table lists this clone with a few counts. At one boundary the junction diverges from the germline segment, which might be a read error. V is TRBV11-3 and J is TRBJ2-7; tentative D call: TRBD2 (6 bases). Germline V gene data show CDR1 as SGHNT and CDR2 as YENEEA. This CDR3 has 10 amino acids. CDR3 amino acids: CASSFREKVF. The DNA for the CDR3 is TGTGCCAGCAGCTTCCGGGAGAAGGTCTTC.

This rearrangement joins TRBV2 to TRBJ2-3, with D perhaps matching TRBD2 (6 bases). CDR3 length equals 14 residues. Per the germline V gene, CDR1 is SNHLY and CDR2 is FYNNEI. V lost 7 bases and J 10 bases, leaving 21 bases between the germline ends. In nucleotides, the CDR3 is TGTGCCAGCACTGCGGGGTCGAGTGGGGTCGCGCAGTATTTT. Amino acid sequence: CASTAGSSGVAQYF.

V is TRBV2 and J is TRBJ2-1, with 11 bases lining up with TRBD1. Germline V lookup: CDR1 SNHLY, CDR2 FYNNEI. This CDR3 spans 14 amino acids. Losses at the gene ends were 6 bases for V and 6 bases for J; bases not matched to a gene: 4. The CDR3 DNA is TGTGCCAGCAGACGGGACAGGGGGTTCAATGAGCAGTTCTTC. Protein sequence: CASRRDRGFNEQFF.

The CDR3 here is CAWSPDSGGVQYF. DNA for the CDR3: TGTGCCTGGAGTCCTGATAGCGGGGGTGTGCAGTATTTT. The genes are TRBV30 and TRBJ2-3; 9 bases map to TRBD2. The length of the CDR3 is 13 residues. The germline gives CDR1 GTSNPN, CDR2 SVGIG (reference sequence). Trimming cost V 2 bases and J 11 bases; bases outside gene matches: 8.

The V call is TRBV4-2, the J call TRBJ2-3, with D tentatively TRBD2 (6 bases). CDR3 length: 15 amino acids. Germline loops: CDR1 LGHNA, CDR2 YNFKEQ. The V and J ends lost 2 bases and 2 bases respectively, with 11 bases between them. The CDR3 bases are TGTGCCAGCAGCCAATACTCGGGGGTCACAGATACGCAGTATTTT. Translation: CASSQYSGVTDTQYF.

CDR3 bases: TGTGCCAGCAGCCAGACTAGCGTCGAGCCAATCAATGAGCAGTTCTTC. Translating it yields CASSQTSVEPINEQFF. The rearrangement links TRBV4-2 to TRBJ2-1, with TRBD2 identical over 8 bases. CDR1 is LGHNA, CDR2 YNFKEQ, per germline. The CDR3 has 16 residues. After removal of 3 bases from V and 6 bases from J, the junction contained 10 bases not matched to a gene.